This T cell receptor beta chain was observed in a study of blood T cells in healthy people across ages. This clonotype was observed at least ten times. The second PCR ran roughly 6 to 11 cycles with a sample-barcoded 5' primer and J-beta primers. TCRdb analysed the 5' RACE reads with MiXCR anew, one entry per CDR3 protein. The sample has some 1,500,000 distinct CDR3 sequences, less than 45% seen once. With 1 base removed from V and 0 bases from J, the gap between germline ends came to 10 bases. There are 15 residues in the CDR3. Germline-derived CDR1 and CDR2 are MGHRA and YSYEKL. This receptor was taken from a woman under 30 in good health. Specimen: blood. V gene TRBV4-1 combines with J gene TRBJ2-7, with a possible D match to TRBD1 (6 bases). As DNA, the CDR3 is TGCGCCAGCAGCCAAGTAAGGGGGTCCTCCTACGAGCAGTACTTC. This translates into CASSQVRGSSYEQYF.